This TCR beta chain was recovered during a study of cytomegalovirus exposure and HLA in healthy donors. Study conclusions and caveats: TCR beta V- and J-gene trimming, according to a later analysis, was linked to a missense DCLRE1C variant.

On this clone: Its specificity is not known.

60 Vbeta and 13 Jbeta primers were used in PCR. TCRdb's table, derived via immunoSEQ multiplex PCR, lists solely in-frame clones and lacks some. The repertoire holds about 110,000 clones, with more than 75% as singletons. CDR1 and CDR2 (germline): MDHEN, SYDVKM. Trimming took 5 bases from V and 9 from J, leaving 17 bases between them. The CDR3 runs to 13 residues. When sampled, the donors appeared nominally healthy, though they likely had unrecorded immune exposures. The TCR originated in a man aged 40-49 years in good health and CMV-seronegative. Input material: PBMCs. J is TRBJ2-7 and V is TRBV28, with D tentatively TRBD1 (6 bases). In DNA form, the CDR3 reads TGTGCCAGCAGTGTAGCCCAGGGGCCGGCGCAGTACTTC. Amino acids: CASSVAQGPAQYF.